The 21 T cell receptor beta chains below come from one sample, sequenced in a study of blood T cell repertoires in COVID-19. Assay: immunoSEQ multiplex PCR; the TCRdb copy retains only in-frame clones and omits some. The sample shows 180,000 or so clones, roughly 84% of them seen only once. The specimen sequenced was peripheral blood. The receptors were gathered from a woman older than 75 with acute or convalescent COVID-19.

J is TRBJ1-2 and V is TRBV5-1; maybe TRBD1 (6 bases). The V gene's germline CDR1 is SGHRS and CDR2 YFSETQ. Trimming took 3 bases from V and 2 from J, leaving 8 bases between them. The CDR3 totals 13 residues. The CDR3 sequence: CASSWDKNYGYTF. The CDR3 bases are TGCGCCAGCAGCTGGGACAAAAACTATGGCTACACCTTC.

The chain links TRBV5-4 to TRBJ2-1; maybe TRBD2 (5 bases). The V and J ends lost 4 bases and 0 bases respectively, with 11 bases between them. CDR1 and CDR2 (germline): SGHNT, YYREEE (reference sequence). The CDR3 extends over 15 amino acids. The CDR3 nucleotides are TGTGCCAGCAGCCTTGACTACCACTCCTACAATGAGCAGTTCTTC. This translates into CASSLDYHSYNEQFF.

The CDR3 nucleotides are TGTGCCATCATGGGGGACAGGGAAGAAGGGACCCAGTACTTC. Its protein is CAIMGDREEGTQYF. This chain connects TRBV10-3 to TRBJ2-5, with 9 bases identical to TRBD1. The CDR3 contains 14 residues. CDR1 is ENHRY, CDR2 SYGVKD, per germline. V was clipped by 7 bases and J by 7 bases; unmatched bases: 10.

The CDR3 DNA follows: TGTGCCAGCAGGGACAGGGGGACTGAAAAACTGTTTTTT. Encoded protein: CASRDRGTEKLFF. This sequence joins TRBV3-1 (or the pseudogene TRBV3-2) and TRBJ1-4; 10 positions agree with TRBD1. Trimming removed 6 bases from V and 7 bases from J; junction bases left unmatched: 2. Germline V gene data show CDR1 as LGHDT and CDR2 as YNNKEL (reference sequence). The CDR3 consists of 13 residues.

The chain recombines TRBV5-1 with TRBJ2-1; 8 nucleotides align to TRBD2. Germline V CDR1 and CDR2: SGHRS, YFSETQ. V shed 3 bases and J 8 bases; nucleotides not matched to a gene: 10. The CDR3 consists of 15 residues. Here the CDR3 reads CASSSGLASGDEQFF. DNA for the CDR3: TGCGCCAGCAGCTCCGGACTAGCCTCTGGGGATGAGCAGTTCTTC.

J is TRBJ2-1 and V is TRBV18; 8 nucleotides align to TRBD2. Germline CDR1 is KGHSH and CDR2 is LQKENI. The CDR3 loop spans 16 amino acids. V dropped 1 base and J dropped 0; count of bases not matched to a gene: 2. This CDR3 reads CASSPQGLVSYNEQFF. CDR3 DNA sequence: TGTGCCAGCTCACCACAGGGACTAGTCTCCTACAATGAGCAGTTCTTC.

The gene calls are TRBV20-1 and TRBJ2-7, with D unclear. Germline V gives CDR1 DFQATT, CDR2 SNEGSKA (reference sequence). This CDR3 region has 11 residues. The CDR3 coding sequence is TGCAGCGGAGCCCGATCCTACGAGCAGTACTTC. It codes for CSGARSYEQYF.

Only a few counts were recorded for this clone. V and J are TRBV5-1 and TRBJ1-4; 8 nucleotides match TRBD1. The germline CDR1 and CDR2 sequences are SGHRS and YFSETQ. With 4 bases clipped from V and 7 bases from J, the junction kept 6 bases outside the gene matches. The CDR3 sequence is 14 residues long. The DNA of the CDR3 is TGCGCCAGCAGCCCCCCAGGGGGCAGTGAAAAACTGTTTTTT. Translation: CASSPPGGSEKLFF.

The chain joins TRBV28 to TRBJ1-4, with TRBD1 as a possible D gene (6 bases). Germline V gene lookup returns CDR1 MDHEN and CDR2 SYDVKM. With 7 bases removed from V and 5 bases from J, the gap between germline ends came to 17 bases. This CDR3 is built from 15 residues. CDR3 sequence reads: CASIPPGAGNEKLFF. CDR3 bases: TGTGCCAGCATCCCTCCAGGGGCTGGAAATGAAAAACTGTTTTTT. The variable domain in full, with the rest retrieved from reference TRBV28 and TRBJ1-4, is DVKVTQSSRYLVKRTGEKVFLECVQDMDHENMFWYRQDPGLGLRLIYFSYDVKMKEKGDIPEGYSVSREKKERFSLILESASTNQTSMYLCASIPPGAGNEKLFFGSGTQLSVL.

The chain is built from TRBV28 and TRBJ1-2, with D maybe TRBD1 (6 bases). This CDR3 has 15 amino acids. Germline V gives CDR1 MDHEN, CDR2 SYDVKM. The V end was cut by 5 bases, the J end by 2 bases, with 15 bases between. The CDR3 nucleotides are TGTGCCAGCAGTAGGGGGAGACGCCTGAACTATGGCTACACCTTC. Encoded protein: CASSRGRRLNYGYTF.

CDR3 coding DNA: TGCGCCAGCCACCTAACAGGGAGCTCCTATAATTCACCCCTCCACTTT. Translation gives CASHLTGSSYNSPLHF. The chain uses TRBV5-1 and TRBJ1-6; D may be TRBD1 (6 bases). V shed 7 bases and J shed 0 bases, with 14 bases lying between them. Germline V lookup: CDR1 SGHRS, CDR2 YFSETQ. The CDR3 contains 16 residues.

This chain uses TRBV2 with TRBJ1-4, with a weak D call TRBD1 (6 bases). Germline V CDR1 and CDR2: SNHLY, FYNNEI. The CDR3 consists of 12 residues. V was pared by 6 bases and J by 10 bases, with 12 bases between. In DNA form, the CDR3 reads TGTGCCAGCAGCTCGGGGACACGAAAACTGTTTTTT. Its protein is CASSSGTRKLFF.

This clone was seen a handful of times. The chain has TRBV5-4 and TRBJ2-1, with 7 bases fitting TRBD1. The germline gives CDR1 SGHNT, CDR2 YYREEE (reference sequence). The CDR3 is 17 amino acids. The V segment lost 3 bases and the J segment 3 bases; nucleotides outside the gene matches: 12. The CDR3 nucleotides are TGTGCCAGCAGCTCAGAACCGACAGGGTCCGTCTACAATGAGCAGTTCTTC. As protein: CASSSEPTGSVYNEQFF.

The rearrangement uses TRBV7-6 and TRBJ2-1; possible D gene TRBD2, 6 bases. The CDR3 has 12 amino acids. CDR1 is SGHVS and CDR2 is FNYEAQ in the germline V gene. The V and J ends lost 1 base and 14 bases respectively, with 12 bases between them. The CDR3 loop reads CASSLGGGTKFF. The CDR3 DNA follows: TGTGCCAGCAGCTTAGGGGGCGGGACGAAGTTCTTC.

The rearrangement joins TRBV5-1 to TRBJ2-4; the D gene is possibly TRBD1 (5 bases). Germline CDR1 and CDR2: SGHRS and YFSETQ. The V gene lost 1 base and the J gene lost 1 base, with 15 bases spanning the gap. CDR3 length: 17 residues. DNA of the CDR3: TGCGCCAGCAGCTTGTACGCAGGGAATATGGCCAAAAACATTCAGTACTTC. Its translation is CASSLYAGNMAKNIQYF.

The chain couples TRBV7-2 to TRBJ1-5; TRBD1 is a possible D gene (6 bases). Trimming stripped 0 bases from V and 6 bases from J, with 12 bases between. The CDR3 covers 15 residues. Per the germline V gene, CDR1 is SGHTA and CDR2 is FQGNSA. The chain's CDR3 is CASSLAQGRSQPQHF. The CDR3 coding sequence is TGTGCCAGCAGCTTAGCACAGGGACGTAGTCAGCCCCAGCATTTT.

This chain connects TRBV7-9 to TRBJ2-3; 9 bases are shared with TRBD1. This CDR3 spans 17 amino acids. Germline values: CDR1 SEHNR, CDR2 FQNEAQ (reference sequence). J lost 5 bases, V lost 5 bases, and 14 bases had no gene match. The CDR3 coding sequence is TGTGCCAGCAGCCTCCTTAGTACAGGGGGCTTCCAAGATACGCAGTATTTT. Translating gives CASSLLSTGGFQDTQYF.

V and J are TRBV13 and TRBJ1-3, with D perhaps TRBD1 (5 bases). The CDR3 is made up of 13 amino acids. The V and J ends lost 7 bases and 4 bases respectively, with 11 bases between them. Per the germline V gene, CDR1 is PRHDT and CDR2 is FYEKMQ (reference sequence). The CDR3 loop reads CASNERGGNTIYF. CDR3 bases: TGTGCCAGCAATGAAAGGGGAGGAAACACCATATATTTT.

The V gene is TRBV24-1, the J gene TRBJ2-5; no reliable D call. V shed 3 bases and J shed 5 bases, with 6 bases lying between them. CDR1 KGHDR and CDR2 SFDVKD come from the germline V gene. This CDR3 region has 12 residues. CDR3 nucleotides: TGTGCCACCAGTGATCCCCGGGAGACCCAGTACTTC. Residues: CATSDPRETQYF.

The rearrangement uses TRBV5-1 and TRBJ2-3; TRBD2 matches at 7 bases. The CDR3 totals 16 residues. Losses at the gene ends were 0 bases for V and 5 bases for J; bases not matched to a gene: 9. The germline CDR1 and CDR2 sequences are SGHRS and YFSETQ. CDR3 residues: CASSLARGRSGDTQYF. CDR3 DNA: TGCGCCAGCAGCTTGGCCCGCGGGAGAAGTGGAGATACGCAGTATTTT. The complete variable domain, with remaining parts taken from reference TRBV5-1 and TRBJ2-3, reads KAGVTQTPRYLIKTRGQQVTLSCSPISGHRSVSWYQQTPGQGLQFLFEYFSETQRNKGNFPGRFSGRQFSNSRSEMNVSTLELGDSALYLCASSLARGRSGDTQYFGPGTRLTVL.

The J gene is TRBJ2-1, the V gene TRBV28; no firm D call. Trimming shortened V by 2 bases and J by 4 bases, and 6 bases separated the two germline ends. CDR3 length: 13 residues. Per germline, CDR1 MDHEN and CDR2 SYDVKM. CDR3 nucleotide sequence: TGTGCCAGCAGTTTAGTCGGTTACAATGAGCAGTTCTTC. It encodes CASSLVGYNEQFF.